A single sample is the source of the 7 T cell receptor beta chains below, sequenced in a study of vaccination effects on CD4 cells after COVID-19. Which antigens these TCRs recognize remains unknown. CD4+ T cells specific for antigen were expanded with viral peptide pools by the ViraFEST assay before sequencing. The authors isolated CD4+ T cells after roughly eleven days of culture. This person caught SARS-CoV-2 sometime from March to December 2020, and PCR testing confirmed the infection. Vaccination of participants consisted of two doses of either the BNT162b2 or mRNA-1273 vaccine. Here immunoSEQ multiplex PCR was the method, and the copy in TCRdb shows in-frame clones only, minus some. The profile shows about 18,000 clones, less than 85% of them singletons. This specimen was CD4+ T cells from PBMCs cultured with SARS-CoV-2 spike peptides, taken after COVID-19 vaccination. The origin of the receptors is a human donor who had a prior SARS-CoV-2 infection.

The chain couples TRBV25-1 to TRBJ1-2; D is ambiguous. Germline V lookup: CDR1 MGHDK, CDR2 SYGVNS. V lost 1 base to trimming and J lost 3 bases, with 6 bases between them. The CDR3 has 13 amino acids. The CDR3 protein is CASSEFPDYGYTF. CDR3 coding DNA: TGTGCCAGCAGTGAATTTCCGGACTATGGCTACACCTTC.

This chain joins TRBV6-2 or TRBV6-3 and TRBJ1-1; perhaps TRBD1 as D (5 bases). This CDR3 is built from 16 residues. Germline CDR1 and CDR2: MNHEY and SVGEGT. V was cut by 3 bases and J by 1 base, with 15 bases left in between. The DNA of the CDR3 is TGTGCCAGCAGTTATTACCCAGGGCGGGAGAACACTGAAGCTTTCTTT. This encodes CASSYYPGRENTEAFF.

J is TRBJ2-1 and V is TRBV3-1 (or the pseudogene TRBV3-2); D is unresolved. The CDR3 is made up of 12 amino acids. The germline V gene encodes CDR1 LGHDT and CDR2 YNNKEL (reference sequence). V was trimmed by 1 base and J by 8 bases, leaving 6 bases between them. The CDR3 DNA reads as TGTGCCAGCAGCCAAGTTTCGCATGAGCAGTTCTTC. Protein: CASSQVSHEQFF.

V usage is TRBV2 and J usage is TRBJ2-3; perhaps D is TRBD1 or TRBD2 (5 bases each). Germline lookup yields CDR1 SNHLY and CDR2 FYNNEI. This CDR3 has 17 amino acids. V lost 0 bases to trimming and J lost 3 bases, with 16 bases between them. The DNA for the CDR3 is TGTGCCAGCAGTGAAGCGCACGGCGGAGAGGGGACAGATACGCAGTATTTT. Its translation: CASSEAHGGEGTDTQYF.

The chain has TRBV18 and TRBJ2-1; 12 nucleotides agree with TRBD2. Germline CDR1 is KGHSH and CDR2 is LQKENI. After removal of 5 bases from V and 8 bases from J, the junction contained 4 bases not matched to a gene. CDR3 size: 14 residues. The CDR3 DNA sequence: TGTGCCAGCTCAAGGACTAGCGGGATCGATGAGCAGTTCTTC. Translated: CASSRTSGIDEQFF.

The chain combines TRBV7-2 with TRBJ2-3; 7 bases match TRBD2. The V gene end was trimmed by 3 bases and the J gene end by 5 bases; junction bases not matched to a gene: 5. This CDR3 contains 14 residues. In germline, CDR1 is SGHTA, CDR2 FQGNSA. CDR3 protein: CASSFAGVVDTQYF. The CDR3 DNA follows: TGTGCCAGCAGCTTCGCGGGAGTTGTAGATACGCAGTATTTT.

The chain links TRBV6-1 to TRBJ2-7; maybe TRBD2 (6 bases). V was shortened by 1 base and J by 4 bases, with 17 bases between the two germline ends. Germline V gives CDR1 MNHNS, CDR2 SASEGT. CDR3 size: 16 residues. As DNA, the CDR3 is TGTGCCAGCAGTGAAGAAGTGGGGGGACTTCCTTACGAGCAGTACTTC. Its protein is CASSEEVGGLPYEQYF.